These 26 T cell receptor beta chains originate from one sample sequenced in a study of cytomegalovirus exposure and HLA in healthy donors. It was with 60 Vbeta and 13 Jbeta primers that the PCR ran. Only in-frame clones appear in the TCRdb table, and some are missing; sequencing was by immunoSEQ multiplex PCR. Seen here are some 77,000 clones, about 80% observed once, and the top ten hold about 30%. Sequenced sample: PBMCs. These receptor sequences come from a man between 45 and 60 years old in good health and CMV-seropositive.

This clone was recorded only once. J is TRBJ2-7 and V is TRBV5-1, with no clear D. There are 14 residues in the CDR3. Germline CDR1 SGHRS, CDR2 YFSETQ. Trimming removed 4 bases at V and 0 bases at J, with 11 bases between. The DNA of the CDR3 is TGCGCCAGCAGCGCCGATCCGAGCTCCTACGAGCAGTACTTC. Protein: CASSADPSSYEQYF. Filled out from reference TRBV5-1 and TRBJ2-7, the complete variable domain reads KAGVTQTPRYLIKTRGQQVTLSCSPISGHRSVSWYQQTPGQGLQFLFEYFSETQRNKGNFPGRFSGRQFSNSRSEMNVSTLELGDSALYLCASSADPSSYEQYFGPGTRLTVT.

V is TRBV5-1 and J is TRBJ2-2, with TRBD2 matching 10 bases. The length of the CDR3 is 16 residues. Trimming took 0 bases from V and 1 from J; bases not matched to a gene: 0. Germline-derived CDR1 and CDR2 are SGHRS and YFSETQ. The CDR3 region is CASSLGTSGNTGELFF. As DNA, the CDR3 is TGCGCCAGCAGCTTGGGGACTAGCGGGAACACCGGGGAGCTGTTTTTT.

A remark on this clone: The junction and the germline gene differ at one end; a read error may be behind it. The CDR3 DNA reads TGTTCCAGCCTCGACAGGGGCTCCTACAATGAGCAGTTCTTC. Amino acid sequence: CSSLDRGSYNEQFF. The chain joins TRBV7-9 to TRBJ2-1; 8 bases align to TRBD1. The CDR3 length is 14 residues. Looked up from germline, CDR1 is SEHNR and CDR2 is FQNEAQ (reference sequence).

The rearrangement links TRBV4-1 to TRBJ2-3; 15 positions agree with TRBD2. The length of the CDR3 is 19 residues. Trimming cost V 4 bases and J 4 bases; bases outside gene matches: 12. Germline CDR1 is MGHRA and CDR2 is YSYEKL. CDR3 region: CASSPRGVGLAGGPDTQYF. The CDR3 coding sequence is TGCGCCAGCAGCCCGCGCGGGGTTGGACTAGCGGGAGGGCCAGATACGCAGTATTTT.

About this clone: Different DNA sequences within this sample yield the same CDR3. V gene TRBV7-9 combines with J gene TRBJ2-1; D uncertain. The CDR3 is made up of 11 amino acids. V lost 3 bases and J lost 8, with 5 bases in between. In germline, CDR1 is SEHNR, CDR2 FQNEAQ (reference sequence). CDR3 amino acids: CASSLGDEQFF. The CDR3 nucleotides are TGTGCCAGCAGCTTGGGCGATGAGCAGTTCTTC.

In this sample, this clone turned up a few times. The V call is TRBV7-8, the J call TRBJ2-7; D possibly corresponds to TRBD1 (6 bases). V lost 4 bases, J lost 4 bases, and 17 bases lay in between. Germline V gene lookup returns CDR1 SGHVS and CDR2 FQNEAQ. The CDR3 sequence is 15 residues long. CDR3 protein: CASSSQQGAHYEQYF. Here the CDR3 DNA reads TGTGCCAGCAGCTCTCAACAGGGCGCCCATTACGAGCAGTACTTC.

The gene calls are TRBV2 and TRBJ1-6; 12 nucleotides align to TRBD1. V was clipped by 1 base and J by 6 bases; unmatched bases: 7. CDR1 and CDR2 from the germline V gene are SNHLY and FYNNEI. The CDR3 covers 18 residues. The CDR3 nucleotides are TGTGCCAGCAGTGAAGGAAGGGGACAGGGGGCCGTTAATTCACCCCTCCACTTT. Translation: CASSEGRGQGAVNSPLHF.

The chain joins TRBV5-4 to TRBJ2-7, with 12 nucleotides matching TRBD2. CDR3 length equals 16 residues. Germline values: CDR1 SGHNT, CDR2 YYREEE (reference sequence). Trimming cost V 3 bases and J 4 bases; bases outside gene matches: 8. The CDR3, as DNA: TGTGCCAGCAGCTCCCCGCTAGCGGGAGGGGGGTACGAGCAGTACTTC. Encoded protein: CASSSPLAGGGYEQYF.

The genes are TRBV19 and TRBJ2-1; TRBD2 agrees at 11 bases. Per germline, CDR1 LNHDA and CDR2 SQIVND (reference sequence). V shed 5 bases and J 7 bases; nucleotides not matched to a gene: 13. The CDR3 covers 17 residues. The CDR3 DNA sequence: TGTGCCAGTAGTTCGAGGGGGGGAGCTAGCGGGAGGAATGAGCAGTTCTTC. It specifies CASSSRGGASGRNEQFF.

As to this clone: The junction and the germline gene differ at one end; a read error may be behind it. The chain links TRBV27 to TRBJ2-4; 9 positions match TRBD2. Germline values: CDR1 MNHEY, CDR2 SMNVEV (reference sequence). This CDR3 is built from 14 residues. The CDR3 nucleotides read TGTGCCAGCAGTCTAGCGGGACTAAAAAACAGTCAGTACTTC. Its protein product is CASSLAGLKNSQYF.

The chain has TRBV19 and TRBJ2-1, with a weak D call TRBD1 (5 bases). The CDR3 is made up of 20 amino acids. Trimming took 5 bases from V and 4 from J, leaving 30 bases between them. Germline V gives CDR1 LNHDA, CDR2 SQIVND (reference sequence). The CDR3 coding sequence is TGTGCCAGTAGTCCCCCCGTTCTCGTCAGGGATCCGGTATGGTACAATGAGCAGTTCTTC. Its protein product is CASSPPVLVRDPVWYNEQFF. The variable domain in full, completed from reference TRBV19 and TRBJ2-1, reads DGGITQSPKYLFRKEGQNVTLSCEQNLNHDAMYWYRQDPGQGLRLIYYSQIVNDFQKGDIAEGYSVSREKKESFPLTVTSAQKNPTAFYLCASSPPVLVRDPVWYNEQFFGPGTRLTVL.

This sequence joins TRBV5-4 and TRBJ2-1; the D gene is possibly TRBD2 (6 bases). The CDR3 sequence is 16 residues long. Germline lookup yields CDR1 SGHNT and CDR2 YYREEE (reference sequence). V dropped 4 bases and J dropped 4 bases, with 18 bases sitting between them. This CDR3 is CASSHPQGGKYNEQFF. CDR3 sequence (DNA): TGTGCCAGCAGCCACCCCCAAGGCGGGAAATACAATGAGCAGTTCTTC.

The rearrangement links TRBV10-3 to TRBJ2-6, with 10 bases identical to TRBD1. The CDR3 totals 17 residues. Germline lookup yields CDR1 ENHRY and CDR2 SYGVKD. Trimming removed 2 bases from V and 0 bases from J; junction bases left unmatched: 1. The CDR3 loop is CAISERTGGSGANVLTF. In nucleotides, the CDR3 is TGTGCCATCAGTGAGCGGACAGGGGGCTCTGGGGCCAACGTCCTGACTTTC.

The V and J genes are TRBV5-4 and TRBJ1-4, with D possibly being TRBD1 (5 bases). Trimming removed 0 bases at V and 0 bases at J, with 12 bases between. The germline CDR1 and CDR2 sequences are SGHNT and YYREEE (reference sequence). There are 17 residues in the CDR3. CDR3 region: CASSLGGRLTTNEKLFF. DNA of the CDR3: TGTGCCAGCAGCTTGGGGGGCAGACTCACAACTAATGAAAAACTGTTTTTT.

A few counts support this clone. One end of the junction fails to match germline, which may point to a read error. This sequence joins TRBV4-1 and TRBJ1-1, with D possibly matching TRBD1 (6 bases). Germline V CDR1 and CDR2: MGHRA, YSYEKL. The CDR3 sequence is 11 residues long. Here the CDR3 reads CASSGENRVVF. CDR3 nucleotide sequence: TGCGCCAGCAGCGGAGAGAACAGGGTTGTCTTT.

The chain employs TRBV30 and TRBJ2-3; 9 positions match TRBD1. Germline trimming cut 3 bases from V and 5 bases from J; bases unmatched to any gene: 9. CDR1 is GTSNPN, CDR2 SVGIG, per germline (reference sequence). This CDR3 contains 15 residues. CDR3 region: CAWRPPGQGKDTQYF. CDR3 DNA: TGTGCCTGGAGGCCCCCGGGACAGGGTAAAGATACGCAGTATTTT.

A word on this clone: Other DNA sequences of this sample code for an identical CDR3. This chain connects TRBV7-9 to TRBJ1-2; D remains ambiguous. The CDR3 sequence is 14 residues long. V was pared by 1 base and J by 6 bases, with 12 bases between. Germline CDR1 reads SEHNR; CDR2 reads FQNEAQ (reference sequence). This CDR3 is CASSLEAGYNGYTF. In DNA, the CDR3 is TGTGCCAGCAGCTTAGAGGCCGGGTACAATGGCTACACCTTC.

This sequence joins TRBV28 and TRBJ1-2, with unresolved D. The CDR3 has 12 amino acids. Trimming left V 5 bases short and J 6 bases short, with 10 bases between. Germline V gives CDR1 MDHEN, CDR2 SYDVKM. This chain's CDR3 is CASSPVTDGYTF. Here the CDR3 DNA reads TGTGCCAGCAGTCCAGTGACTGATGGCTACACCTTC.

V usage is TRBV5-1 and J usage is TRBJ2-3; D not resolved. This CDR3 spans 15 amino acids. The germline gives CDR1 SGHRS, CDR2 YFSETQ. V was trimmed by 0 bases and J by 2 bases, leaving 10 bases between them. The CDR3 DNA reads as TGCGCCAGCAGCTTGGGCCGAGCCAACACAGATACGCAGTATTTT. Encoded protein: CASSLGRANTDTQYF.

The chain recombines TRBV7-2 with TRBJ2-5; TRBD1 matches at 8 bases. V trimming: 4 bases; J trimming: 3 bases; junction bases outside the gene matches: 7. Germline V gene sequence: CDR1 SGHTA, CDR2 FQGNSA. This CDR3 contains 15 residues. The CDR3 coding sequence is TGTGCCAGCAGCTCGAGGGACAGGCCGAAAGAGACCCAGTACTTC. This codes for CASSSRDRPKETQYF.

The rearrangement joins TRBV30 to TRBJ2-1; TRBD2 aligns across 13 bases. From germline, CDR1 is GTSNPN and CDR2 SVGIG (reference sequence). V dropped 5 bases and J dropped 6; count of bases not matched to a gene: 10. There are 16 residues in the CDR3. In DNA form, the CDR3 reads TGTGCCTGGGCGACACTCCGACTAGCGGGGGGCAATGAGCAGTTCTTC. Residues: CAWATLRLAGGNEQFF. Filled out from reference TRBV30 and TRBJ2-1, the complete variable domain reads SQTIHQWPATLVQPVGSPLSLECTVEGTSNPNLYWYRQAAGRGLQLLFYSVGIGQISSEVPQNLSASRPQDRQFILSSKKLLLSDSGFYLCAWATLRLAGGNEQFFGPGTRLTVL.

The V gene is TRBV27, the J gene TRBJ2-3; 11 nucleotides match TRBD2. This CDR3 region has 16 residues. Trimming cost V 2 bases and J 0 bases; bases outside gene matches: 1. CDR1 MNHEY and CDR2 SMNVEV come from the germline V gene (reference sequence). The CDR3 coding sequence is TGTGCCAGCAGTTTAATAGCGGGAGGGAGCACAGATACGCAGTATTTT. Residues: CASSLIAGGSTDTQYF.

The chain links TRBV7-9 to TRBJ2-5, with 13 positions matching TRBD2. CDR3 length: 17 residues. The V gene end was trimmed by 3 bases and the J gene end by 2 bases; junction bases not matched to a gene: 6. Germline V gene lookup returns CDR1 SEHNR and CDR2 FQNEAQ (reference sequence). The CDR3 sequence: CASSFSGGLAGQETQYF. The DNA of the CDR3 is TGTGCCAGCAGCTTTTCAGGGGGACTAGCGGGACAAGAGACCCAGTACTTC.

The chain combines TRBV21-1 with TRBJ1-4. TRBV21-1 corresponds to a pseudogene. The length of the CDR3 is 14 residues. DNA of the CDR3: TGTGCCCTTAATACGGGGATGGGTAATGAAAAACTGTTTTTT. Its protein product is CALNTGMGNEKLFF.

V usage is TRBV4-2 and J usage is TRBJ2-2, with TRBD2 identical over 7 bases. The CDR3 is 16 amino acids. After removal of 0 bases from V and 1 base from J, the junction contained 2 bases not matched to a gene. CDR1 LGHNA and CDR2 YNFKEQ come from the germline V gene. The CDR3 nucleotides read TGTGCCAGCAGCCAAGAGGGCGGGGGGAACACCGGGGAGCTGTTTTTT. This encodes CASSQEGGGNTGELFF.

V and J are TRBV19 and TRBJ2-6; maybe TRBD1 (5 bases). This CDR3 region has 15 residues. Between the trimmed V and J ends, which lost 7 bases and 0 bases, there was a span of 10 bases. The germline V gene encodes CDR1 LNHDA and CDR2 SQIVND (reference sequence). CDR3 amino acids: CASTTVYSGANVLTF. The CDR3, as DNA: TGTGCCAGTACGACAGTCTACTCTGGGGCCAACGTCCTGACTTTC.